These T cell receptor beta chains were read from a single sample in a study of PD-L1 blockade in urothelial cancer. Using immunoSEQ multiplex PCR, the repertoire was profiled, and TCRdb retains in-frame clones only, with some absent. The sample includes 24,000 or so clones, around nine tenths of them seen just once. The material sequenced was PBMCs, taken around atezolizumab (anti-PD-L1) treatment. Receptors originate from a man aged 50-59 years with urothelial cancer. The CDR3 runs from the conserved cysteine through the conserved F or W. Fields, in order: V gene, CDR3 length, CDR3 protein.

v_gene: TRBV27
len: 17
CDR3aa: CASSFSRTGLGYNEQFF

v_gene: TRBV28
len: 13
CDR3aa: CASSLYPEGELFF

v_gene: TRBV5-6
len: 14
CDR3aa: CASSLDFSTGELFF

v_gene: TRBV7-2
len: 14
CDR3aa: CASSQQGTNTEAFF

v_gene: TRBV5-1
len: 15
CDR3aa: CASSWDWGSNQPQHF

v_gene: TRBV15
len: 12
CDR3aa: CATSGPFYEQYF

v_gene: TRBV30
len: 16
CDR3aa: CAWAMTSARYQETQYF

v_gene: TRBV10-1
len: 14
CDR3aa: CASSRAGGSGELFF

v_gene: TRBV29-1
len: 12
CDR3aa: CSVVGREVEQYF

v_gene: TRBV9
len: 13
CDR3aa: CASSVVSPHEQYF

v_gene: TRBV28
len: 15
CDR3aa: CASSSTGQFNNEQFF

v_gene: TRBV7-2
len: 15
CDR3aa: CASSLEGVGTGELFF

v_gene: TRBV6-4
len: 13
CDR3aa: CASSVQGGQPQHF

v_gene: TRBV6-5
len: 13
CDR3aa: CASSLEANYGYTF

v_gene: TRBV27
len: 14
CDR3aa: CASSFGGGYNEQFF

v_gene: TRBV28
len: 15
CDR3aa: CASSTLGQGDYEQYF

v_gene: TRBV18
len: 19
CDR3aa: CASSLIPGTSGYSTDTQYF

v_gene: TRBV5-5
len: 14
CDR3aa: CASSLGDSSYEQYF

v_gene: TRBV11-2
len: 15
CDR3aa: CASSRQGAGSYEQYF

v_gene: TRBV15
len: 17
CDR3aa: CATRDGQGWRSNQPQHF

v_gene: TRBV7-6
len: 14
CDR3aa: CASSLGGLGNEQFF

v_gene: TRBV27
len: 15
CDR3aa: CASRFRGYNTGELFF

v_gene: TRBV30
len: 13
CDR3aa: CAWSRQGLGEQYF

v_gene: TRBV6-5
len: 14
CDR3aa: CASSLGTGYQPQHF

v_gene: TRBV5-5
len: 15
CDR3aa: CASRRQGNSYNEQFF

v_gene: TRBV29-1
len: 13
CDR3aa: CSVEGQGAFEQYF

v_gene: TRBV18
len: 15
CDR3aa: CASSPTQIGVTEAFF

v_gene: TRBV27
len: 16
CDR3aa: CASTAGNSGRANEQFF

v_gene: TRBV5-5
len: 17
CDR3aa: CASSLATGSHVSYEQYF

v_gene: TRBV7-2
len: 14
CDR3aa: CASSPSPRADTQYF

v_gene: TRBV6-6
len: 14
CDR3aa: CASSYSRGLYEQYF

v_gene: TRBV29-1
len: 15
CDR3aa: CSVEGDWSTGNTIYF

v_gene: TRBV5-8
len: 14
CDR3aa: CANPRLRGNTEAFF

v_gene: TRBV19
len: 21
CDR3aa: CASSIDAVGGAHPSGANVLTF

v_gene: TRBV5-1
len: 15
CDR3aa: CASSLESTNTGELFF

v_gene: TRBV7-8
len: 15
CDR3aa: CASSVVLGGADTQYF

v_gene: TRBV19
len: 14
CDR3aa: CASSISQGNQPQHF

v_gene: TRBV7-8
len: 14
CDR3aa: CASRVQGLIDTQYF

v_gene: TRBV7-9
len: 16
CDR3aa: CASEIGGDRTGNTIYF

v_gene: TRBV28
len: 12
CDR3aa: CASSREFYGYTF